The sequence of this T cell receptor (beta chain) was determined in a study of cytomegalovirus exposure and HLA in healthy donors. CDR1 and CDR2 (germline): MNHNS, SASEGT. Trimming took off 8 bases at V and 7 bases at J, with 17 bases between the two ends. This CDR3 is 14 amino acids long. Vbeta (60) and Jbeta (13) primers were used in the PCR. Measured with immunoSEQ multiplex PCR; TCRdb has only the in-frame clones, and not every one. Of under 140,000 clones in the sample, 76% were seen once. About this clone: Its antigen is not known.

General observations from the study: Accounts indicate the classifier identified cytomegalovirus status with strong specificity and sensitivity. The sole available immune exposure information was CMV serostatus.

Sequencing input: PBMCs. This TCR derives from a man aged 30 to 45 in good health and CMV-seropositive. The gene calls are TRBV6-1 and TRBJ1-4; D is possibly TRBD1 (6 bases). The CDR3 bases are TGTGCCAGCGCAGACAGGACGAATCGTGAAAAACTGTTTTTT. As protein: CASADRTNREKLFF.